Listed below are T cell receptor beta chains from one sample, sequenced in a study of patients and donors after allogeneic stem cell transplantation. TCRdb analysed the RT-PCR reads with MiXCR anew, one entry per CDR3 protein. The table lists about a million distinct CDR3 sequences, about 20% of them singletons. The sequenced material came from blood, either unsorted or a sorted T cell fraction (not recorded which). The receptors stem from a human donor who was either an allogeneic HSCT recipient or a stem cell or donor lymphocyte infusion donor (not recorded which). It is not recorded whose cells these are; they may come from a transplant donor. The CDR3 runs from the conserved cysteine through the conserved F or W. D genes are given only for firm matches. Only part of the rows carry a size: once, few, many, or a class if the clone is expanded.

j_gene: TRBJ2-7; d_gene: NA; abundance: NA; v_gene: TRBV6-1; len: 14; CDR3aa: CASSHRRSDYEQYF; CDR3nt: TGTGCCAGCAGCCACCGCAGATCGGACTACGAGCAGTACTTC
j_gene: TRBJ1-5; d_gene: NA; abundance: NA; v_gene: TRBV19; len: 14; CDR3aa: CASSGGFGNQPQHF; CDR3nt: TGTGCCAGCTCGGGGGGGTTTGGCAATCAGCCCCAGCATTTT
j_gene: TRBJ2-1; d_gene: TRBD2; abundance: NA; v_gene: TRBV29-1; len: 16; CDR3aa: CSVELASGAPYNEQFF; CDR3nt: TGCAGCGTTGAGTTGGCTAGCGGGGCCCCATACAATGAGCAGTTCTTC
j_gene: TRBJ1-3; d_gene: NA; abundance: NA; v_gene: TRBV29-1; len: 13; CDR3aa: CSVGSPRVDTIYF; CDR3nt: TGCAGCGTTGGAAGCCCTAGGGTGGACACCATATATTTT
j_gene: TRBJ1-1; d_gene: NA; abundance: NA; v_gene: TRBV11-2; len: 13; CDR3aa: CASRYRTYTEAFF; CDR3nt: TGTGCCAGCAGATACCGAACTTACACTGAAGCTTTCTTT
j_gene: TRBJ2-7; d_gene: TRBD2; abundance: NA; v_gene: TRBV10-3; len: 18; CDR3aa: CAISEGLVTSGFIYEQYF; CDR3nt: TGTGCCATCAGTGAGGGCTTAGTAACTAGCGGGTTCATCTACGAGCAGTACTTC
j_gene: TRBJ2-3; d_gene: TRBD2; abundance: few; v_gene: TRBV7-6; len: 16; CDR3aa: CASSLASSGYADTQYF; CDR3nt: TGTGCCAGCAGCTTAGCGTCTAGCGGGTATGCAGATACGCAGTATTTT
j_gene: TRBJ2-1; d_gene: NA; abundance: NA; v_gene: TRBV18; len: 16; CDR3aa: CASSPDPPARYNEQFF; CDR3nt: TGTGCCAGCTCACCTGATCCCCCGGCGAGATACAATGAGCAGTTCTTC
j_gene: TRBJ2-5; d_gene: NA; abundance: NA; v_gene: TRBV19; len: 15; CDR3aa: CASSAAGRYQETQYF; CDR3nt: TGTGCCAGTAGTGCTGCAGGACGGTACCAAGAGACCCAGTACTTC
j_gene: TRBJ1-5; d_gene: NA; abundance: NA; v_gene: TRBV7-9; len: 14; CDR3aa: CASSLEGTFQPQHF; CDR3nt: TGTGCCAGCAGCTTAGAAGGGACTTTTCAGCCCCAGCATTTT
j_gene: TRBJ2-5; d_gene: TRBD2; abundance: NA; v_gene: TRBV5-1; len: 16; CDR3aa: CASSLVGSSGGETQYF; CDR3nt: TGCGCCAGCAGCTTGGTGGGGTCTAGCGGAGGAGAGACCCAGTACTTC
j_gene: TRBJ2-7; d_gene: NA; abundance: few; v_gene: TRBV6-5; len: 18; CDR3aa: CASSYQGFSGRSSYEQYF; CDR3nt: TGTGCCAGCAGTTACCAAGGGTTTAGCGGCCGAAGCTCCTACGAGCAGTACTTC
j_gene: TRBJ2-2; d_gene: NA; abundance: NA; v_gene: TRBV29-1; len: 16; CDR3aa: CSVVVTGTANTGELFF; CDR3nt: TGCAGCGTTGTGGTTACCGGGACGGCGAACACCGGGGAGCTGTTTTTT
j_gene: TRBJ1-2; d_gene: NA; abundance: few; v_gene: TRBV9; len: 14; CDR3aa: CASSVRRESGGYTF; CDR3nt: TGTGCCAGCAGCGTAAGAAGGGAGAGCGGAGGCTACACCTTC
j_gene: TRBJ2-1; d_gene: TRBD2; abundance: NA; v_gene: TRBV12-3/TRBV12-4; len: 14; CDR3aa: CASRVSGGAGEQFF; CDR3nt: TGTGCCAGCAGAGTGAGCGGGGGGGCCGGAGAGCAGTTCTTC
j_gene: TRBJ2-5; d_gene: NA; abundance: NA; v_gene: TRBV12-3/TRBV12-4; len: 15; CDR3aa: CASSEPRGSGETQYF; CDR3nt: TGTGCCAGCAGTGAGCCCAGGGGATCGGGAGAGACCCAGTACTTC
j_gene: TRBJ2-7; d_gene: TRBD1; abundance: NA; v_gene: TRBV25-1; len: 13; CDR3aa: CASSVTGGLEQYF; CDR3nt: TGTGCCAGCAGCGTTACAGGGGGCTTAGAGCAGTACTTC
j_gene: TRBJ2-3; d_gene: NA; abundance: many; v_gene: TRBV24-1; len: 13; CDR3aa: CATLGFFTDTQYF; CDR3nt: TGTGCCACCCTGGGATTCTTCACAGATACGCAGTATTTT
j_gene: TRBJ2-1; d_gene: NA; abundance: many; v_gene: TRBV12-3/TRBV12-4; len: 19; CDR3aa: CASNLPGTGYKSSYNEQFF; CDR3nt: TGTGCCAGCAATCTCCCCGGGACTGGCTATAAGAGCTCCTACAATGAGCAGTTCTTC
j_gene: TRBJ2-7; d_gene: TRBD1; abundance: NA; v_gene: TRBV5-1; len: 14; CDR3aa: CASSHGQATYEQYF; CDR3nt: TGCGCCAGCAGCCACGGACAGGCCACCTACGAGCAGTACTTC
j_gene: TRBJ2-1; d_gene: NA; abundance: NA; v_gene: TRBV18; len: 14; CDR3aa: CASSPGAPRGEQFF; CDR3nt: TGTGCCAGCTCACCAGGAGCTCCCCGCGGTGAGCAGTTCTTC
j_gene: TRBJ2-1; d_gene: TRBD2; abundance: few; v_gene: TRBV15; len: 15; CDR3aa: CATSGGLAGVYEQFF; CDR3nt: TGTGCCACCAGCGGGGGACTAGCGGGAGTATATGAGCAGTTCTTC
j_gene: TRBJ2-3; d_gene: TRBD2; abundance: few; v_gene: TRBV7-9; len: 16; CDR3aa: CASSPLLAGSTDTQYF; CDR3nt: TGTGCCAGCAGCCCACTACTAGCGGGTAGCACAGATACGCAGTATTTT
j_gene: TRBJ2-3; d_gene: TRBD2; abundance: NA; v_gene: TRBV10-3; len: 14; CDR3aa: CAISETSGADTQYF; CDR3nt: TGTGCCATCAGTGAGACTAGCGGCGCAGATACGCAGTATTTT
j_gene: TRBJ1-5; d_gene: TRBD1; abundance: few; v_gene: TRBV12-3/TRBV12-4; len: 14; CDR3aa: CASSSTGGTQPQHF; CDR3nt: TGTGCCAGCAGTTCAACAGGGGGCACACAGCCCCAGCATTTT
j_gene: TRBJ1-6; d_gene: NA; abundance: NA; v_gene: TRBV6-1; len: 15; CDR3aa: CASRRGAGSNSPLHF; CDR3nt: TGTGCCAGCCGACGAGGGGCAGGGTCCAATTCACCCCTCCACTTT
j_gene: TRBJ2-1; d_gene: TRBD2; abundance: few; v_gene: TRBV3-1; len: 14; CDR3aa: CASSLRTSRNEQFF; CDR3nt: TGTGCCAGCAGCCTCCGGACTAGCAGGAATGAGCAGTTCTTC
j_gene: TRBJ1-1; d_gene: NA; abundance: NA; v_gene: TRBV7-9; len: 14; CDR3aa: CASGKGTYGTEAFF; CDR3nt: TGTGCCAGCGGTAAAGGGACTTACGGCACTGAAGCTTTCTTT
j_gene: TRBJ2-5; d_gene: TRBD2; abundance: few; v_gene: TRBV12-3/TRBV12-4; len: 16; CDR3aa: CASSPSARAGKETQYF; CDR3nt: TGTGCCAGCAGTCCCTCCGCCCGAGCGGGGAAAGAGACCCAGTACTTC
j_gene: TRBJ2-7; d_gene: TRBD2; abundance: few; v_gene: TRBV7-9; len: 14; CDR3aa: CASSSSGTRTEQYF; CDR3nt: TGTGCCAGCAGCTCCTCCGGGACTAGGACCGAGCAGTACTTC
j_gene: TRBJ1-2; d_gene: NA; abundance: few; v_gene: TRBV3-1; len: 13; CDR3aa: CASSQTSPYGYTF; CDR3nt: TGTGCCAGCAGCCAGACCAGTCCTTATGGCTACACCTTC
j_gene: TRBJ2-7; d_gene: NA; abundance: many; v_gene: TRBV5-1; len: 12; CDR3aa: CASSPLGYEQYF; CDR3nt: TGCGCCAGCAGCCCCCTGGGTTACGAGCAGTACTTC
j_gene: TRBJ2-1; d_gene: TRBD2; abundance: NA; v_gene: TRBV5-1; len: 16; CDR3aa: CASSLTFSGGLGEQFF; CDR3nt: TGCGCCAGCAGCCTCACTTTTAGCGGGGGGCTCGGTGAGCAGTTCTTC
j_gene: TRBJ2-1; d_gene: NA; abundance: NA; v_gene: TRBV12-3/TRBV12-4; len: 13; CDR3aa: CASGTLSFNEQFF; CDR3nt: TGTGCCAGCGGGACACTCTCCTTCAATGAGCAGTTCTTC
j_gene: TRBJ2-3; d_gene: TRBD2; abundance: few; v_gene: TRBV12-3/TRBV12-4; len: 17; CDR3aa: CASSFPPRGGRADTQYF; CDR3nt: TGTGCCAGCAGTTTCCCCCCGCGGGGGGGCAGGGCAGATACGCAGTATTTT
j_gene: TRBJ2-3; d_gene: NA; abundance: NA; v_gene: TRBV29-1; len: 12; CDR3aa: CSVGGYTDTQYF; CDR3nt: TGCAGCGTTGGGGGGTACACAGATACGCAGTATTTT
j_gene: TRBJ1-5; d_gene: NA; abundance: few; v_gene: TRBV4-3; len: 16; CDR3aa: CASSQDRREGNQPQHF; CDR3nt: TGCGCCAGCAGCCAAGATCGAAGGGAAGGCAATCAGCCCCAGCATTTT
j_gene: TRBJ2-1; d_gene: TRBD2; abundance: NA; v_gene: TRBV20-1; len: 16; CDR3aa: CSARGLAGGGDNEQFF; CDR3nt: TGCAGTGCTAGGGGACTAGCGGGAGGGGGAGACAATGAGCAGTTCTTC
j_gene: TRBJ2-7; d_gene: NA; abundance: few; v_gene: TRBV9; len: 12; CDR3aa: CASSGNSAEQYF; CDR3nt: TGTGCCAGCAGCGGGAACTCGGCCGAGCAGTACTTC
j_gene: TRBJ1-3; d_gene: TRBD1; abundance: many; v_gene: TRBV25-1; len: 15; CDR3aa: CASSGGQGTGNTIYF; CDR3nt: TGTGCCAGCAGTGGGGGACAGGGTACTGGAAACACCATATATTTT
j_gene: TRBJ1-5; d_gene: NA; abundance: once; v_gene: TRBV5-6; len: 15; CDR3aa: CASSSMDLLWEPQHF; CDR3nt: TGTGCCAGCAGCTCCATGGACCTCTTGTGGGAGCCCCAGCATTTT
j_gene: TRBJ1-3; d_gene: TRBD1; abundance: NA; v_gene: TRBV9; len: 17; CDR3aa: CASSSEVRGTGGNTIYF; CDR3nt: TGTGCCAGCAGCTCAGAGGTCAGGGGGACGGGTGGAAACACCATATATTTT
j_gene: TRBJ2-2; d_gene: TRBD1; abundance: NA; v_gene: TRBV20-1; len: 14; CDR3aa: CSARGQSNTGELFF; CDR3nt: TGCAGTGCCCGGGGACAGTCGAACACCGGGGAGCTGTTTTTT
j_gene: TRBJ1-2; d_gene: NA; abundance: few; v_gene: TRBV6-6; len: 13; CDR3aa: CASSYRSDYGYTF; CDR3nt: TGTGCCAGCAGTTATCGGTCTGACTATGGCTACACCTTC
j_gene: TRBJ2-2; d_gene: NA; abundance: few; v_gene: TRBV11-2; len: 14; CDR3aa: CASSRDRFSGELFF; CDR3nt: TGTGCCAGCAGCAGAGACAGGTTCTCCGGGGAGCTGTTTTTT
j_gene: TRBJ2-7; d_gene: TRBD1; abundance: few; v_gene: TRBV27; len: 17; CDR3aa: CASRQNPRSRGTREQYF; CDR3nt: TGTGCCAGCAGGCAAAACCCACGATCCAGGGGGACACGCGAGCAGTACTTC
j_gene: TRBJ1-2; d_gene: NA; abundance: few; v_gene: TRBV20-1; len: 14; CDR3aa: CSARGVAGDHGYTF; CDR3nt: TGCAGTGCTAGAGGAGTGGCAGGGGACCATGGCTACACCTTC
j_gene: TRBJ1-2; d_gene: NA; abundance: many; v_gene: TRBV25-1; len: 13; CDR3aa: CASSEGRVDGYTF; CDR3nt: TGTGCCAGCAGTGAAGGGAGGGTTGATGGCTACACCTTC
j_gene: TRBJ2-3; d_gene: NA; abundance: many; v_gene: TRBV5-6; len: 15; CDR3aa: CASSLGRASTDTQYF; CDR3nt: TGTGCCAGCAGCTTGGGAAGGGCCAGCACAGATACGCAGTATTTT
j_gene: TRBJ1-5; d_gene: NA; abundance: NA; v_gene: TRBV6-5; len: 15; CDR3aa: CASSYSQASNQPQHF; CDR3nt: TGTGCCAGCAGTTACTCACAGGCTAGCAATCAGCCCCAGCATTTT
j_gene: TRBJ2-4; d_gene: NA; abundance: NA; v_gene: TRBV11-2; len: 19; CDR3aa: CASSPPPAGSGSYKNIQYF; CDR3nt: TGTGCCAGCAGCCCACCCCCGGCAGGATCGGGGTCTTACAAAAACATTCAGTACTTC
j_gene: TRBJ2-7; d_gene: NA; abundance: many; v_gene: TRBV5-1; len: 14; CDR3aa: CASSLGKSSYEQYF; CDR3nt: TGCGCCAGCAGCTTGGGGAAGAGCTCCTACGAGCAGTACTTC
j_gene: TRBJ2-5; d_gene: TRBD2; abundance: few; v_gene: TRBV20-1; len: 14; CDR3aa: CSARSGGPGETQYF; CDR3nt: TGCAGTGCTAGGTCGGGAGGGCCCGGTGAGACCCAGTACTTC
j_gene: TRBJ1-5; d_gene: NA; abundance: few; v_gene: TRBV24-1; len: 13; CDR3aa: CAIERQFSQPQHF; CDR3nt: TGTGCCATCGAGCGACAGTTCAGCCAGCCCCAGCATTTT
j_gene: TRBJ2-2; d_gene: NA; abundance: NA; v_gene: TRBV15; len: 16; CDR3aa: CATSSPKIGNTGELFF; CDR3nt: TGTGCCACCAGCAGTCCTAAGATCGGGAACACCGGGGAGCTGTTTTTT
j_gene: TRBJ2-1; d_gene: NA; abundance: few; v_gene: TRBV12-3/TRBV12-4; len: 17; CDR3aa: CASTPRAGPTSLREQFF; CDR3nt: TGTGCCAGCACTCCTAGGGCAGGGCCCACCTCATTGCGTGAGCAGTTCTTC
j_gene: TRBJ2-1; d_gene: NA; abundance: NA; v_gene: TRBV12-3/TRBV12-4; len: 13; CDR3aa: CASSPPGATEQFF; CDR3nt: TGTGCCAGCAGCCCTCCTGGCGCGACTGAGCAGTTCTTC
j_gene: TRBJ2-2; d_gene: TRBD1; abundance: few; v_gene: TRBV27; len: 15; CDR3aa: CASSFRGQGTGELFF; CDR3nt: TGTGCCAGCAGTTTCAGGGGGCAGGGCACCGGGGAGCTGTTTTTT
j_gene: TRBJ1-3; d_gene: NA; abundance: few; v_gene: TRBV7-9; len: 15; CDR3aa: CASSLSRGYRNTIYF; CDR3nt: TGTGCCAGCAGCCTTTCTAGGGGCTACCGAAACACCATATATTTT